This entry features one TCR beta chain sequence. Its antigen is as yet unknown. This record comes from a study of blood T cells in healthy people across ages. Study-wide results and caveats: Long-lived donors carried more naive CD4+ cells and greater diversity than aged donors. Per-million-T-cell TCR beta diversity fell roughly linearly with age.

Then a second PCR, running about 7 to 11 cycles, was carried out with a sample-barcoded 5' primer and a J-beta primer mix. TCRdb processed the 5' RACE reads anew with MiXCR; each CDR3 protein has one entry. The data hold over 600,000 distinct CDR3 sequences, with around three fifths observed a single time. Staff drew roughly 10 milliliters of peripheral blood from each donor. V lost 5 bases, J lost 11 bases, and 11 bases stayed unmatched. The CDR3 has 13 residues. The sequence came from a man between 40 and 49 years old in good health. Sequencing used blood. The rearrangement joins TRBV12-3 or TRBV12-4 to TRBJ2-5; TRBD1 aligns across 7 bases. The CDR3 region is CASSLGQPREQYF. As DNA, the CDR3 is TGTGCCAGCAGTCTGGGACAGCCGAGGGAGCAGTACTTC.